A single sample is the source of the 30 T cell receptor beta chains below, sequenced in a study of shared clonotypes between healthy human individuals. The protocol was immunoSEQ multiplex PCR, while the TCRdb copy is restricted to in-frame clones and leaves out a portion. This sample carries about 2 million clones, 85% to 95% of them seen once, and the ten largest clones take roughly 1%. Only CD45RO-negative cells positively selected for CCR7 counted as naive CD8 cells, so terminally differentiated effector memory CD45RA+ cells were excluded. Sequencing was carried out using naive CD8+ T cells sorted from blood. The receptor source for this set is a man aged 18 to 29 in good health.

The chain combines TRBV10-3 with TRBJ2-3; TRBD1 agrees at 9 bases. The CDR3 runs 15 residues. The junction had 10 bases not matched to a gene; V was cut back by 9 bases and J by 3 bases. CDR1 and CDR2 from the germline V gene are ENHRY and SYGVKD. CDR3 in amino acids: CAITAIGQGTDTQYF. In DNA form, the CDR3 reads TGTGCCATTACTGCGATTGGACAGGGGACAGATACGCAGTATTTT.

CDR3 in DNA: TGTGCCAGCAGTTTCTGGGACATAAGGGATGGCTACACCTTC. Protein: CASSFWDIRDGYTF. V is TRBV27 and J is TRBJ1-2, with D perhaps TRBD1 (6 bases). V dropped 3 bases and J dropped 6 bases, with 14 bases sitting between them. CDR1 MNHEY and CDR2 SMNVEV come from the germline V gene (reference sequence). The CDR3 totals 14 residues.

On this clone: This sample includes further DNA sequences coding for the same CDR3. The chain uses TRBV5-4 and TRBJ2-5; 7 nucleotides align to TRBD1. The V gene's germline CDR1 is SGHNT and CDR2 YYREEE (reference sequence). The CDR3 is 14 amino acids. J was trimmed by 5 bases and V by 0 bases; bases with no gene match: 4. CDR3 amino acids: CASSLEGAGETQYF. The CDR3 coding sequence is TGTGCCAGCAGCTTGGAGGGGGCCGGGGAGACCCAGTACTTC. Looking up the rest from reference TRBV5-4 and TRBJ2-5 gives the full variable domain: ETGVTQSPTHLIKTRGQQVTLRCSSQSGHNTVSWYQQALGQGPQFIFQYYREEENGRGNFPPRFSGLQFPNYSSELNVNALELDDSALYLCASSLEGAGETQYFGPGTRLLVL.

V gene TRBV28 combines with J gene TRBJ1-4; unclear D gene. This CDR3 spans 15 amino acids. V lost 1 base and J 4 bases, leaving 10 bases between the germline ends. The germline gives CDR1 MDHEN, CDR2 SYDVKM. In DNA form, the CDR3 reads TGTGCCAGCAGTTTATTGGCGGGAGATAATGAAAAACTGTTTTTT. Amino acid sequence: CASSLLAGDNEKLFF.

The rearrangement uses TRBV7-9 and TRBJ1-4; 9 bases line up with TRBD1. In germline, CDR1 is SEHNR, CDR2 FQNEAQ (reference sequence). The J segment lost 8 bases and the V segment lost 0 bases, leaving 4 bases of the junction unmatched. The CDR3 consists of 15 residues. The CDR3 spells CASSLAGQGDEKLFF. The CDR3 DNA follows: TGTGCCAGCAGCTTAGCGGGACAGGGAGACGAAAAACTGTTTTTT.

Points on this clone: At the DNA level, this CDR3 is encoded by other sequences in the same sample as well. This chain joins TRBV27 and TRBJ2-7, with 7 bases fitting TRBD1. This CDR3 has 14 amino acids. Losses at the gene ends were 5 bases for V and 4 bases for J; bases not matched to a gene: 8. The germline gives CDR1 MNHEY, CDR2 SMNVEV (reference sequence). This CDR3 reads CASSPPGQPYEQYF. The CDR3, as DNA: TGTGCCAGCAGTCCACCGGGACAGCCATACGAGCAGTACTTC.

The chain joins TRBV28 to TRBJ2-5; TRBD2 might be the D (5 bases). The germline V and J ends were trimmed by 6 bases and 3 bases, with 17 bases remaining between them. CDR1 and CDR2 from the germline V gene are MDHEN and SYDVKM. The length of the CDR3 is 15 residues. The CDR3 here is CASSIGVKSEETQYF. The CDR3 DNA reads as TGTGCCAGCAGCATCGGGGTCAAATCGGAAGAGACCCAGTACTTC.

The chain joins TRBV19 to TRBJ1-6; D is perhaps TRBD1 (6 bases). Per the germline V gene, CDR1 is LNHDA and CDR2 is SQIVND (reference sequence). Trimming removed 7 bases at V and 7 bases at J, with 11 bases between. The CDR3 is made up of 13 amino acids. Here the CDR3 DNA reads TGTGCCAGTAACACAGGGTGGAATTCACCCCTCCACTTT. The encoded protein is CASNTGWNSPLHF.

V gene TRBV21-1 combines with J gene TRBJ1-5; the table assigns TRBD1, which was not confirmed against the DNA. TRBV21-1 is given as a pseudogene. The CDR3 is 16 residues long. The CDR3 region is CASSKPQGCLNQPQHF. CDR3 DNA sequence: TGTGCCAGCAGCAAACCCCAGGGGTGCCTCAATCAGCCCCAGCATTTT.

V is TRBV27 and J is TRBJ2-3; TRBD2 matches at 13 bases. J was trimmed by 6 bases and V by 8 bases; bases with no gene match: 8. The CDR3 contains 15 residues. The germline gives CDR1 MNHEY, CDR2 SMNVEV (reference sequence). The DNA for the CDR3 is TGTGCCAGCGGTACTAGCGGGGGGGCCTGGGATACGCAGTATTTT. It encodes CASGTSGGAWDTQYF.

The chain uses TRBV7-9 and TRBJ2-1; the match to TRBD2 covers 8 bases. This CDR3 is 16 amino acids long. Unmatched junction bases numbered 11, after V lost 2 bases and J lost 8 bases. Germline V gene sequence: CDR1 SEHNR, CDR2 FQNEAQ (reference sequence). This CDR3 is CASSLLAGGPGDEQFF. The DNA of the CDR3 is TGTGCCAGCAGCTTACTCGCGGGAGGCCCCGGGGATGAGCAGTTCTTC. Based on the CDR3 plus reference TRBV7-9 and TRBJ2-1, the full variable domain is DTGVSQNPRHKITKRGQNVTFRCDPISEHNRLYWYRQTLGQGPEFLTYFQNEAQLEKSRLLSDRFSAERPKGSFSTLEIQRTEQGDSAMYLCASSLLAGGPGDEQFFGPGTRLTVL.

CDR3 nucleotide sequence: TGTGCCTGGAGTGGGGACAGGGGGCGCCCAGATACGCAGTATTTT. Protein product: CAWSGDRGRPDTQYF. J is TRBJ2-3 and V is TRBV30; 12 bases match TRBD1. Germline-derived CDR1 and CDR2 are GTSNPN and SVGIG (reference sequence). Losses at the gene ends were 1 base for V and 4 bases for J; bases not matched to a gene: 3. This CDR3 region has 15 residues.

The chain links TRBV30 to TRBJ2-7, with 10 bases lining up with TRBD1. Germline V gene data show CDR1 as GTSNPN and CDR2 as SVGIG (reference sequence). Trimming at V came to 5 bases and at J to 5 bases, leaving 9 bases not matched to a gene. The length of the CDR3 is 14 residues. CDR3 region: CAWGPGTGVHEQYF. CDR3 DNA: TGTGCCTGGGGTCCCGGGACAGGGGTCCACGAGCAGTACTTC.

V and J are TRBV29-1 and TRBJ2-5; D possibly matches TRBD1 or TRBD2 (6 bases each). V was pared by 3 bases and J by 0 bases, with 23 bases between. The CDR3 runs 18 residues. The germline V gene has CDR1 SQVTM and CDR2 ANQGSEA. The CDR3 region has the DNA TGCAGCGTTGAGTGGAGGGACAAAGGTAGAACCAACCAAGAGACCCAGTACTTC. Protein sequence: CSVEWRDKGRTNQETQYF.

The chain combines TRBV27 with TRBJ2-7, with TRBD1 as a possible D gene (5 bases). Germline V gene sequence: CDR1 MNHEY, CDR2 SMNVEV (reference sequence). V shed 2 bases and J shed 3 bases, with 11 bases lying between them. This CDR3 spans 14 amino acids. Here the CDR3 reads CASSLKGEHYEQYF. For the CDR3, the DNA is TGTGCCAGCAGTTTAAAAGGGGAACACTACGAGCAGTACTTC.

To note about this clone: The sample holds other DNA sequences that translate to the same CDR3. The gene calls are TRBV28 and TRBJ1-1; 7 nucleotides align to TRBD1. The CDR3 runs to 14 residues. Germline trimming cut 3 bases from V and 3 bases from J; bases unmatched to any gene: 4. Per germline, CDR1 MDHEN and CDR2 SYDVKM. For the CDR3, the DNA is TGTGCCAGCAGTTTTATAGGGGGCGACACTGAAGCTTTCTTT. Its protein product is CASSFIGGDTEAFF. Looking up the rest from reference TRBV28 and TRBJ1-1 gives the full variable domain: DVKVTQSSRYLVKRTGEKVFLECVQDMDHENMFWYRQDPGLGLRLIYFSYDVKMKEKGDIPEGYSVSREKKERFSLILESASTNQTSMYLCASSFIGGDTEAFFGQGTRLTVV.

CDR3 nucleotide sequence: TGTGCCTGGAGTTGGGACCCCCAAGAGACCCAGTACTTC. Translated: CAWSWDPQETQYF. The genes are TRBV30 and TRBJ2-5, with D possibly called TRBD1 or TRBD2 (5 bases each). The CDR3 is made up of 13 amino acids. Trimming took 2 bases from V and 1 from J, leaving 8 bases between them. Germline V gene sequence: CDR1 GTSNPN, CDR2 SVGIG (reference sequence).

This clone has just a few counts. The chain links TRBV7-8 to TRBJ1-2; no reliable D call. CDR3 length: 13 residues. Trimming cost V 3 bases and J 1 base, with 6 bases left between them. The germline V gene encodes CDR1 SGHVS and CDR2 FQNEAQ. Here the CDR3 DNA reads TGTGCCAGCAGCTTTGGGGTTAACTATGGCTACACCTTC. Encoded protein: CASSFGVNYGYTF.

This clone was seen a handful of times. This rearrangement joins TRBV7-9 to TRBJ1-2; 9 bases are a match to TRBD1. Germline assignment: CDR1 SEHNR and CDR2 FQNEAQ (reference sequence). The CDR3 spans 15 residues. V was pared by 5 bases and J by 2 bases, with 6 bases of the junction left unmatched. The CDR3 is CASSQATGGNYGYTF. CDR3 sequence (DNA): TGTGCCAGCAGCCAGGCGACAGGGGGAAACTATGGCTACACCTTC. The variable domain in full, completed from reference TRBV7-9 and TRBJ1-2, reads DTGVSQNPRHKITKRGQNVTFRCDPISEHNRLYWYRQTLGQGPEFLTYFQNEAQLEKSRLLSDRFSAERPKGSFSTLEIQRTEQGDSAMYLCASSQATGGNYGYTFGSGTRLTVV.

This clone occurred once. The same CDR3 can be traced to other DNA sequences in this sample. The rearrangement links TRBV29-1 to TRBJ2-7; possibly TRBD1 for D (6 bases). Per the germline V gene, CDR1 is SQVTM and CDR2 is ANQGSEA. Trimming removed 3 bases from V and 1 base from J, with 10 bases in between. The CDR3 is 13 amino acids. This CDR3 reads CSVDTGSSYEQYF. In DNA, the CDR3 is TGCAGCGTTGATACAGGGTCATCCTACGAGCAGTACTTC.

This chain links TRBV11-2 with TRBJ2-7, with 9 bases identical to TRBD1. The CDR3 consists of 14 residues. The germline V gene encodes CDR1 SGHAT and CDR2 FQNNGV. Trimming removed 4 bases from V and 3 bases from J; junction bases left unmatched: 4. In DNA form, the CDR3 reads TGTGCCAGCAGCTCCGGGACAGGGTACTACGAGCAGTACTTC. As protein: CASSSGTGYYEQYF. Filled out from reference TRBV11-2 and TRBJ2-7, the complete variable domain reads EAGVAQSPRYKIIEKRQSVAFWCNPISGHATLYWYQQILGQGPKLLIQFQNNGVVDDSQLPKDRFSAERLKGVDSTLKIQPAKLEDSAVYLCASSSGTGYYEQYFGPGTRLTVT.

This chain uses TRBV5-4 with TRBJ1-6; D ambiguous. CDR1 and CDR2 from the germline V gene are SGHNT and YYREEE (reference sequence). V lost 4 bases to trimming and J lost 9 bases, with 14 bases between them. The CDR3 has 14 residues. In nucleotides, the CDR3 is TGTGCCAGCAGCCTGCTCGGGTCGGGTTCACCCCTCCACTTT. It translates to CASSLLGSGSPLHF. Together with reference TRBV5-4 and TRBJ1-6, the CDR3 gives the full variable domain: ETGVTQSPTHLIKTRGQQVTLRCSSQSGHNTVSWYQQALGQGPQFIFQYYREEENGRGNFPPRFSGLQFPNYSSELNVNALELDDSALYLCASSLLGSGSPLHFGNGTRLTVT.

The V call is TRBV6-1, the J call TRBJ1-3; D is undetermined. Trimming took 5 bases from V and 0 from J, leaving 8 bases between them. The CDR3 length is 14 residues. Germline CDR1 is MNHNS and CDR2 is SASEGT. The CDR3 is CASSRRGSGNTIYF. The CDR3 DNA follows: TGTGCCAGCAGTCGTCGGGGCTCTGGAAACACCATATATTTT.

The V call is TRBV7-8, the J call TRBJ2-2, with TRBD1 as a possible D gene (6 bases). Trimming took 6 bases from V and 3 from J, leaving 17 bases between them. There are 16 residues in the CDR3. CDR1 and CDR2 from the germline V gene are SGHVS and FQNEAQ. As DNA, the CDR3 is TGTGCCAGCAGAACCGGGGCAGGGGTATACACCGGGGAGCTGTTTTTT. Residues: CASRTGAGVYTGELFF.

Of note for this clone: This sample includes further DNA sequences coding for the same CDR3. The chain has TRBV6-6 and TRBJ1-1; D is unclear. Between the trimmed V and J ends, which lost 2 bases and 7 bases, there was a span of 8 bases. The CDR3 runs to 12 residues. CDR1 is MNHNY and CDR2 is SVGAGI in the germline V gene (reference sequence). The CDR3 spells CASSYGESEAFF. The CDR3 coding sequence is TGTGCCAGCAGTTACGGAGAGAGTGAAGCTTTCTTT.

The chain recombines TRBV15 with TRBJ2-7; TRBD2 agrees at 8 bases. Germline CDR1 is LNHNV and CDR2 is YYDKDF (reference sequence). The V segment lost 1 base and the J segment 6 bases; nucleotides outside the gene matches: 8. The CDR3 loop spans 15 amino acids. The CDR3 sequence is CATSRVGSGGAEQYF. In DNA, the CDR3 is TGTGCCACCAGCAGAGTCGGTTCGGGAGGGGCCGAGCAGTACTTC. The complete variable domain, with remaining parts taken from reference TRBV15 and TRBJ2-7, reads DAMVIQNPRYQVTQFGKPVTLSCSQTLNHNVMYWYQQKSSQAPKLLFHYYDKDFNNEADTPDNFQSRRPNTSFCFLDIRSPGLGDTAMYLCATSRVGSGGAEQYFGPGTRLTVT.

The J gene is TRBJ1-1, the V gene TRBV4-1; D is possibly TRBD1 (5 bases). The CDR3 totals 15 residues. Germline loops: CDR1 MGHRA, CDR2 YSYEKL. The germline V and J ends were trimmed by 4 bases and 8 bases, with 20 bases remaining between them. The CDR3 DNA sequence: TGCGCCAGCAGCCTCTCCTCGGGGCCCAACAGGGAAGCTTTCTTT. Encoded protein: CASSLSSGPNREAFF.

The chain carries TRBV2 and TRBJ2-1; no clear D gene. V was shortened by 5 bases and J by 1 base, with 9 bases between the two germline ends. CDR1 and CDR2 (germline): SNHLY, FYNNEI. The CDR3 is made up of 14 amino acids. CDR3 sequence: CASSNLLSYNEQFF. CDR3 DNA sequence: TGTGCCAGCAGTAACCTACTTTCCTACAATGAGCAGTTCTTC.

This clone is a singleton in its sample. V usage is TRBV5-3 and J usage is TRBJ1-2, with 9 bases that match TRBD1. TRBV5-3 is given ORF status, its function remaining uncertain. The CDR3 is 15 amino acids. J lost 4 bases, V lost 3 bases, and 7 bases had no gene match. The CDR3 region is CARSCSTGGAYGYTF. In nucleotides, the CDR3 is TGTGCCAGAAGCTGCTCTACAGGGGGCGCCTATGGCTACACCTTC.

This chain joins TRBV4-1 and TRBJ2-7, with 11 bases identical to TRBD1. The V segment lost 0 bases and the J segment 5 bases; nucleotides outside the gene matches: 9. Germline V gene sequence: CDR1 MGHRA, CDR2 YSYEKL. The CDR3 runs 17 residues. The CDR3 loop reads CASSQDGVGTGGNEQYF. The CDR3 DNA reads TGCGCCAGCAGCCAAGATGGAGTAGGGACAGGGGGAAACGAGCAGTACTTC.